The 8 T cell receptor beta chains reported below all come from one sample, sequenced in a study of T cell clonotyping in hematopoietic cell transplantation. Data came from immunoSEQ multiplex PCR; TCRdb stores just in-frame clones and leaves some out. This sample yields roughly 14,000 clones, of which around 84% are seen a single time; 10% to 15% belongs to the top ten. Sample: PBMCs, taken 100 days after allogeneic stem cell transplant. These receptors all stem from a male patient aged 50 or older who had an allogeneic stem cell transplant from an unrelated donor, so T cells may come from the graft donor. Some clones in this sample may be carry-over from other donors' samples.

The rearrangement uses TRBV5-6 and TRBJ2-7; D is possibly TRBD2 (6 bases). Trimming cost V 0 bases and J 0 bases, with 16 bases left between them. The V gene's germline CDR1 is SGHDT and CDR2 YYEEEE. This CDR3 contains 17 residues. CDR3 sequence: CASSLGGSGHSSYEQYF. The CDR3, as DNA: TGTGCCAGCAGCTTGGGGGGTAGCGGTCATAGCTCCTACGAGCAGTACTTC.

The CDR3 here is CASSPHSGSYTF. CDR3 nucleotides: TGTGCCAGCAGCCCGCACTCAGGGAGCTACACCTTC. The rearrangement links TRBV5-4 to TRBJ1-2, with a tentative D call TRBD1 (5 bases). CDR3 length: 12 residues. V lost 4 bases, J lost 9 bases, and 13 bases lay in between. The germline CDR1 and CDR2 sequences are SGHNT and YYREEE (reference sequence).

This sequence joins TRBV28 and TRBJ1-3; 10 positions agree with TRBD1. In germline, CDR1 is MDHEN, CDR2 SYDVKM. The length of the CDR3 is 16 residues. V shed 4 bases, J shed 6 bases, and the junction held 9 bases outside the gene matches. In DNA form, the CDR3 reads TGTGCCAGCAGTTCCGCTACGACAGGGGGCGAAAACACCATATATTTT. It translates to CASSSATTGGENTIYF.

This chain joins TRBV7-6 and TRBJ1-4; no reliable D call. The CDR3 is 13 residues long. With 1 base removed from V and 7 bases from J, the gap between germline ends came to 7 bases. CDR1 SGHVS and CDR2 FNYEAQ come from the germline V gene. As DNA, the CDR3 is TGTGCCAGCAGCTTAGTGACGGGTGAAAAACTGTTTTTT. It specifies CASSLVTGEKLFF.

V and J are TRBV5-1 and TRBJ2-5, with D perhaps assigned TRBD1 or TRBD2 (5 bases each). V shed 4 bases and J shed 2 bases, with 12 bases lying between them. The CDR3 loop spans 14 amino acids. From germline, CDR1 is SGHRS and CDR2 YFSETQ. The CDR3 bases are TGCGCCAGCAGCCCAGGGACGGAACAAGAGACCCAGTACTTC. Its protein product is CASSPGTEQETQYF.

V is TRBV6-1 and J is TRBJ1-6, with D maybe TRBD1 (5 bases). The CDR3 contains 16 residues. CDR1 is MNHNS, CDR2 SASEGT, per germline. V was clipped by 2 bases and J by 9 bases, with 17 bases between them. CDR3 bases: TGTGCCAGCAGTGAAAGAATGAGGCAGGGTGGTTCACCCCTCCACTTT. The encoded protein is CASSERMRQGGSPLHF.

The chain has TRBV18 and TRBJ1-5, with D uncertain. Trimming left V 4 bases short and J 6 bases short, with 10 bases between. Germline V lookup: CDR1 KGHSH, CDR2 LQKENI. This CDR3 comprises 13 residues. This chain's CDR3 is CASSLGSAQPQHF. The CDR3 DNA reads as TGTGCCAGCTCACTGGGTTCTGCTCAGCCCCAGCATTTT.

The rearrangement joins TRBV5-1 to TRBJ1-1; 10 nucleotides agree with TRBD1. V trimming: 4 bases; J trimming: 3 bases; junction bases outside the gene matches: 9. The CDR3 totals 16 residues. The germline V gene has CDR1 SGHRS and CDR2 YFSETQ. DNA for the CDR3: TGCGCCAGCAGCCGACAGGGGGCGCAGGGGGACACTGAAGCTTTCTTT. Its translation: CASSRQGAQGDTEAFF.